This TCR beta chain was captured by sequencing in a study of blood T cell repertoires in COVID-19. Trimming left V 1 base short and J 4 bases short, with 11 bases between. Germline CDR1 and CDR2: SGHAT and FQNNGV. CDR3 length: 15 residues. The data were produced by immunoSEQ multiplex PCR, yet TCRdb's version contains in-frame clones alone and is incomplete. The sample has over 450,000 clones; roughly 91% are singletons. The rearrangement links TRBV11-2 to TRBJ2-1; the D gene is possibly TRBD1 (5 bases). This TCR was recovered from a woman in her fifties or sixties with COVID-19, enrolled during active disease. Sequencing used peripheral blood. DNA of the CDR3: TGTGCCAGCAGCTTAGTAGGGGAAGATTACAATGAGCAGTTCTTC. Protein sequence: CASSLVGEDYNEQFF. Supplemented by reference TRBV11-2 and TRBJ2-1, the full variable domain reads EAGVAQSPRYKIIEKRQSVAFWCNPISGHATLYWYQQILGQGPKLLIQFQNNGVVDDSQLPKDRFSAERLKGVDSTLKIQPAKLEDSAVYLCASSLVGEDYNEQFFGPGTRLTVL.